This entry describes one T cell receptor (beta chain). What this receptor recognizes is not known. Base qualities are not provided; no much larger clone lies one nucleotide away. This record belongs to a study of OX40 agonist ivuxolimab in advanced cancers. For context, the study as a whole: Ivuxolimab was an agonistic, fully human IgG2 monoclonal antibody directed against OX40 (CD134), a costimulatory receptor. Intravenous ivuxolimab was administered to patients every 2 weeks at six dose levels: 0.01, 0.1, 0.3, 1.5, 3 and 10 mg/kg. Among the approximately 50 dose-escalation patients, approximately 20 had hepatocellular carcinoma, roughly 15 melanoma, 9 renal cell carcinoma and 9 head and neck cancer. A male proportion of almost 85% and a mean age of 60 years, ranging from about 23 to 90, were recorded for the dose-escalation cohort. Patients were allowed to have had prior anti-PD-1, anti-PD-L1 or anti-CTLA-4 therapy, and approximately 40% of the dose-escalation patients had been treated with checkpoint inhibitors. Partial responses occurred in three dose-escalation patients, of whom one had hepatocellular carcinoma and two had cutaneous melanoma. The point of sequencing TCRbeta in the periphery was to test whether ivuxolimab changed TCR sequence diversity and drove clonal T-cell expansion. The paper reports the monotherapy dose-escalation portion (N of about 47 patients) of the phase I ivuxolimab trial.

Patients with autoimmune disease history or receiving systemic immunosuppression were excluded from the trial. Peripheral blood for TCR sequencing was collected from all dose cohorts at baseline, on cycle 4 day 1, and on cycle 7 day 1. Samples came from an open-label, multicenter, first-in-human phase I dose-escalation trial of ivuxolimab. Adults with locally advanced or metastatic melanoma, renal cell, hepatocellular, or head and neck squamous cell carcinoma were enrolled in the trial. Before TCR sequencing, CD4+ T cells and CD8+ T cells from peripheral blood were sorted into separate populations. What the work shows at the level of the full study, not this receptor alone: On average, CD8+ T cells showed more expanded clones than CD4+ T cells after ivuxolimab. In the 0.1-3.0 mg/kg groups, partial responders had among the lowest normalized peripheral clonal expansion, particularly in CD8+ T cells. Low levels of normalized T-cell clonal expansion were also seen in some nonresponding patients. At doses from 0.1 to 3.0 mg/kg, clonal expansion was seen in both CD4+ and CD8+ blood T cells between baseline and week 6. Which antigens the clonally expanded peripheral T cells were specific for was not determined.

The V end gives up 6 bases and the J end 0 bases, leaving 2 bases in the junction not matched to a gene. From the cysteine through the phenylalanine, the CDR3 covers 16 amino acids. The retained sequence is limited to the CDR3, 48 bases, with the frame set at the first base. Reading the germline V gene (reference sequence) gives CDR1 SEHNR and CDR2 FQNEAQ. Genomic DNA was extracted from sorted cells for sequencing of the TCRbeta CDR3 region. TCRbeta CDR3 regions were sequenced using the immunoSEQ Assay. Imported from immuneACCESS, the table was reduced by TCRdb to in-frame sequences with V and J called. These copies leave out some clones; in studies compared against another copy, an unresolved V gene accounts for under half, and the cause of the remainder is not known. The sample profile shows roughly 79,000 clones; roughly 85% of them were found once. Roughly 17% of the sample belongs to the ten largest clones.

This material consisted of CD4+ or CD8+ T cells sorted from blood, taken in a trial of the OX40 agonist ivuxolimab. Here the chain combines TRBV7-9 and TRBJ2-2; 12 junctional bases match TRBD1. This clonotype was sampled from an adult with an advanced solid tumor such as melanoma, head and neck, liver or kidney cancer. CDR3 sequence: CASRRDRGPNTGELFF. The DNA reads as follows: TGTGCCAGCAGACGGGACAGGGGGCCGAACACCGGGGAGCTGTTTTTT.